This T cell receptor (beta chain) was sequenced during a study of T cells in Graves' hyperthyroidism and ophthalmopathy (dated by TCRdb to about 2019). In terms of the full investigation: Peripheral blood samples were taken at the time of initial diagnosis, prior to any treatment. To identify TCR V-J signatures that set the groups apart, the researchers used a discovery cohort of about a hundred patients, made up of 40 to 45 with Graves' ophthalmopathy and 55 to 65 with stable Graves' hyperthyroidism. Whether ophthalmopathy could be predicted prospectively was tested in an independent validation cohort made up of some 20 hyperthyroidism patients plus 17 patients who later progressed to ophthalmopathy. The approximately 98 discovery patients were randomly divided into training and test sets at a 7:3 ratio. Thyroid tissue and blood T-cell repertoires from roughly six Graves' hyperthyroidism patients were also compared in the study. After blood sampling, hyperthyroidism patients were treated with methimazole at a starting dose of 30 mg daily, and ophthalmopathy patients were treated with high-dose intravenous methylprednisolone. The paper describes TCR Vbeta CDR3 sequencing of about 140 peripheral blood samples, made up of under 50 ophthalmopathy patients, approximately 73 hyperthyroidism patients and roughly 17 progressor patients. Results and caveats for the whole study, not just this receptor: Ophthalmopathy was separated from stable hyperthyroidism by a 13 V-J signature model, with 85% to 90% sensitivity and just over 81% specificity obtained in cross-validation and 80%/75% obtained in testing. In validation, progression to ophthalmopathy was predicted by the model with 70% to 71% sensitivity and just over 72% specificity, a median of about 6 months before onset. Sample size was not statistically predetermined, and blinding of investigators to group allocation was not performed. Most expanded thyroid clonotypes (frequency above 0.001) were also detected in blood, a finding suggesting that blood repertoires may reflect thyroid immune responses.

V has 6 bases trimmed and J has 7 bases trimmed; junction bases matching no gene number 7. The germline V gene (reference sequence) supplies CDR1 MNHEY and CDR2 SMNVEV. The CDR3 starts with the cysteine, ends with the phenylalanine, and has 15 residues. The retained sequence is limited to the CDR3, 45 bases, with the frame set at the first base. A patient counted as having stable Graves' hyperthyroidism if no progression to ophthalmopathy occurred over 18 months of follow-up. Hyperthyroidism patients were newly diagnosed, had a disease duration of under 2 months, and were aged 18 to 65 years. Exclusion was applied to patients with uncontrolled infections, other autoimmune diseases, pregnancy or lactation. Diagnoses were established on the basis of clinical symptoms, serum thyroxine and TRAb, thyroid ultrasound, and orbital computed tomography. PBMCs were isolated from about 9.2 ml of fresh peripheral blood by Ficoll-Paque density gradient centrifugation. Total RNA was extracted using Trizol reagent, and RNA quality was assessed on an Agilent 2100 Bioanalyzer.

The TCR beta CDR3 regions were amplified from the RNA transcripts. The TCR CDR3 was subjected to a first round of RT-PCR using the HTBI primer set and the Qiagen OneStep RT-PCR kit. A second multiplex PCR round built the libraries, followed by size selection and purification. Paired-end sequencing of the libraries was performed with 100 bp reads on an Illumina HiSeq2000. As for the authors' bioinformatics: Raw data were processed with SOAPnuke, discarding reads with adapters, uncalled bases, mean Phred below 15, or no exact constant-primer or identifier match. High-quality paired reads were merged with COPE v1.2.5, and unique nucleotide sequences were defined as clonotypes. Clonotypes were aligned to IMGT TRBV, TRBD and TRBJ reference segments using MiTCR v1.1. Analysis was restricted to V-J combinations with a frequency above 0.0001, which covered 98% to 99.2% of repertoires. The TCS score was defined as F50 (clonal expansion) divided by E x V (chaos), with BLOSUM62-based TCRdist calculated between CDR3 peptides within each V-J. Welch's t-statistics and random forest reduced around 520 V-J features to fewer than 15, which were used in a naive Bayes classifier (R e1071). The public reads were quality trimmed at Q25 with fastp and then assembled into clones with MiXCR by TCRdb, keeping productive beta chains. All rows with the same CDR3 protein become a single entry with the most common DNA and genes. TCRdb's processing, not the authors' own work, is the source of the V and J calls. Here the sample has around 350,000 distinct CDR3 sequences; 20% to 30% occur a single time. The ten biggest clones cover over 70% of the sample.

This clonotype was counted many times. Its antigen is unknown. It has no much larger one-base neighbor in the sample; base qualities were not kept. The TCR originated in a man aged 50-59 years with Graves' hyperthyroidism. Sequencing used blood. The sequence joins TRBV27 to TRBJ2-2, with 11 bases matching TRBD2. CDR3 protein: CASSLTSGSGGELFF. The DNA sequence reads TGTGCCAGCAGCCTAACTAGCGGGAGTGGCGGGGAGCTGTTTTTT.